The source of this T cell receptor beta chain is a study of OX40 agonist ivuxolimab in advanced cancers. In the study overall: The costimulatory receptor OX40 (CD134) was targeted by ivuxolimab, a fully human IgG2 agonistic monoclonal antibody. Intravenous ivuxolimab was administered to patients every 2 weeks at six dose levels: 0.01, 0.1, 0.3, 1.5, 3 and 10 mg/kg. Among the roughly 52 dose-escalation patients, about 19 had hepatocellular carcinoma, 15 or so melanoma, 9 renal cell carcinoma and 9 head and neck cancer. A male proportion of under 85% and a mean age of 60 years, ranging from about 23 to 90, were recorded for the dose-escalation cohort. Prior anti-PD-1, anti-PD-L1 or anti-CTLA-4 therapy was permitted, and checkpoint inhibitors had been received by less than 45% of dose-escalation patients. Partial responses occurred in three dose-escalation patients, of whom one had hepatocellular carcinoma and two had cutaneous melanoma. Peripheral TCRbeta sequencing aimed to test whether ivuxolimab altered TCR sequence diversity and caused clonal T-cell expansion. The monotherapy dose-escalation portion (N ≈ 50 patients) of the phase I ivuxolimab trial is reported in the paper.

What the study reported, not specific to this receptor: Clonal expansion of both CD4+ and CD8+ blood T cells was observed from baseline to week 6 at doses 0.1 to 3.0 mg/kg. Low levels of normalized T-cell clonal expansion were also seen in some nonresponding patients. The antigen specificity of the clonally expanded peripheral T cells was not determined. On average, CD8+ T cells showed more expanded clones than CD4+ T cells after ivuxolimab. In the 0.1-3.0 mg/kg groups, partial responders had among the lowest normalized peripheral clonal expansion, particularly in CD8+ T cells.

V is pared back by 6 bases and J by 6 bases, with 14 bases lying between the germline termini. For CDR1 and CDR2, the germline V gene lists ENHRY and SYGVKD. The CDR3 runs 14 amino acids, cysteine and phenylalanine included. The entry retains the CDR3 DNA only, 42 bases that are in frame from base 1. The trial excluded patients who had a history of autoimmune disease or were on systemic immunosuppression. Peripheral blood for TCR sequencing was collected from all dose cohorts at baseline, on cycle 4 day 1, and on cycle 7 day 1. Samples came from an open-label, multicenter, first-in-human phase I dose-escalation trial of ivuxolimab. Adults with locally advanced or metastatic melanoma, renal cell, hepatocellular, or head and neck squamous cell carcinoma were enrolled in the trial. Before TCR sequencing, CD4+ T cells and CD8+ T cells from peripheral blood were sorted into separate populations. In regard to this clone: Its antigen is still unknown. Nothing much larger sits one base from this clone, and base qualities are not available.

For sequencing of the TCRbeta CDR3 region, genomic DNA was extracted from the sorted cells. The immunoSEQ Assay was used to sequence the TCRbeta CDR3 regions. The table comes from immuneACCESS by way of TCRdb, which keeps in-frame sequences with V and J called. Part of the clones is missing from these tables; in studies checked, under half for an unresolved V gene and the rest for unknown reasons. The sample table contains some 95,000 clones; only one count was recorded for 70% to 90% of them. The ten biggest clones cover 0.82% of the sample. This clonotype was sampled from an adult with an advanced solid tumor such as melanoma, head and neck, liver or kidney cancer. The specimen comprised CD4+ or CD8+ T cells sorted from blood, sampled in a trial of the OX40 agonist ivuxolimab. This sequence uses TRBV10-3 and TRBJ2-2, with no confidently assigned D gene. CDR3 reads: CAIRRGVGSGELFF. The DNA sequence follows: TGTGCCATCAGACGCGGAGTTGGTTCCGGGGAGCTGTTTTTT.